These 17 T cell receptor beta chains originate from one sample sequenced in a study of post-analysis software for immune sequencing data (dated by TCRdb to 2015 to 2017). Paper-wide results and their limitations: Roughly 5 TRBV segments, including TRBV5-6, TRBV5-1 and TRBV20-1, were significantly more frequent in patients than controls.

These receptors have no known antigen. Libraries came from PCR. TCRdb lists the instrument as Illumina HiSeq 2500. To reduce PCR and sequencing biases, unique molecular identifiers were built into the TCR beta cDNA libraries. TCRdb handled the public reads itself, with Q25 trimming in fastp and clone calling in MiXCR, and kept productive beta chains. A single entry per CDR3 protein holds the most common genes and DNA from its merged rows. Here the sample has roughly 580,000 distinct CDR3 sequences; roughly 46% occur a single time. The ten biggest clones cover 1.7% of the sample. The sequenced sample consisted of blood. The receptors originated from a girl aged 10-17 years with multiple sclerosis.

This clonotype was counted ten times or more. At one boundary the junction diverges from the germline segment, which might be a read error. The chain uses TRBV7-7 and TRBJ2-1, with 7 bases matching TRBD1. The CDR3 spans 13 residues. Germline V gene data show CDR1 as SSHAT and CDR2 as FNYEAQ (reference sequence). The CDR3 DNA sequence: TGTGCTAGCAGCAGGGACAGTTTAGCTGTTCAGTTCTTC. This translates into CASSRDSLAVQFF.

In this sample, this clonotype turned up a few times. This chain joins TRBV7-6 and TRBJ2-1; TRBD2 matches at 9 bases. Germline-derived CDR1 and CDR2 are SGHVS and FNYEAQ. The V segment lost 4 bases and the J segment 4 bases; nucleotides outside the gene matches: 20. The CDR3 consists of 20 residues. CDR3 protein: CASSSPPGLAGSRSYNEQFF. CDR3 bases: TGTGCCAGCAGCTCGCCCCCAGGGCTAGCGGGATCCCGTTCTTACAATGAGCAGTTCTTC.

J is TRBJ1-2 and V is TRBV7-9, with 7 bases aligning to TRBD1. V lost 1 base and J lost 6; bases outside the gene matches: 5. This CDR3 has 14 amino acids. Germline CDR1 is SEHNR and CDR2 is FQNEAQ (reference sequence). The CDR3 region is CASSLGRGGDGYTF. The CDR3 bases are TGTGCCAGCAGCTTAGGACGAGGGGGCGATGGCTACACCTTC.

In this sample, this clonotype turned up a few times. The chain recombines TRBV12-3 or TRBV12-4 with TRBJ1-1; no reliable D call. The V end was cut by 3 bases, the J end by 6 bases, with 8 bases between. The CDR3 sequence is 12 residues long. CDR3 in amino acids: CASSFHTSEAFF. CDR3 DNA: TGTGCCAGCAGTTTCCACACCTCTGAAGCTTTCTTT.

This chain joins TRBV29-1 and TRBJ1-2; D is uncertain. In germline, CDR1 is SQVTM, CDR2 ANQGSEA. The V end was cut by 4 bases, the J end by 8 bases, with 20 bases between. The CDR3 sequence is 14 residues long. The CDR3 bases are TGCAGCGTTGCACCGCGGACGAACTGGTACGGCTACACCTTC. Residues: CSVAPRTNWYGYTF.

The chain recombines TRBV29-1 with TRBJ2-7; possible D gene TRBD1, 6 bases. Germline V gene sequence: CDR1 SQVTM, CDR2 ANQGSEA. This CDR3 comprises 12 residues. The V and J ends lost 0 bases and 4 bases respectively, with 7 bases between them. In DNA, the CDR3 is TGCAGCGTTGAAGACACAGGGTACGAGCAGTACTTC. Protein: CSVEDTGYEQYF.

The table lists this clonotype with many counts. The chain has TRBV10-3 and TRBJ2-3; no clear D. The V end lost 3 bases, the J end lost 2 bases, and 15 bases lay between the germline ends. Germline V gene lookup returns CDR1 ENHRY and CDR2 SYGVKD. This CDR3 spans 16 amino acids. The CDR3 bases are TGTGCCATCAGTGATCCTGGCGTGGGCTCCACAGATACGCAGTATTTT. Translating it yields CAISDPGVGSTDTQYF.

This clonotype turned up a few times. This sequence joins TRBV20-1 and TRBJ2-1, with 10 bases identical to TRBD2. This CDR3 is built from 18 residues. J was trimmed by 0 bases and V by 8 bases; bases with no gene match: 16. Germline values: CDR1 DFQATT, CDR2 SNEGSKA (reference sequence). CDR3 region: CSSRMASGGQTSYNEQFF. DNA for the CDR3: TGCAGTTCCCGGATGGCTAGCGGGGGTCAAACCTCCTACAATGAGCAGTTCTTC.

The V call is TRBV11-3, the J call TRBJ2-7, with TRBD1 matching over 9 bases. The CDR3 loop spans 14 amino acids. Germline assignment: CDR1 SGHNT and CDR2 YENEEA. V lost 5 bases to trimming and J lost 5 bases; unmatched junction nucleotides: 7. CDR3 coding DNA: TGTGCCAGCAGCCGCGACAGGGACAGGGACGAGCAGTACTTC. Protein sequence: CASSRDRDRDEQYF.

This clonotype was observed a few times. The genes are TRBV4-1 and TRBJ2-7; D perhaps matches TRBD2 (5 bases). The J call is uncertain, as TRBJ2-5 better fits the DNA end. From germline, CDR1 is MGHRA and CDR2 YSYEKL. CDR3 length equals 15 residues. In DNA form, the CDR3 reads TGCGCCAGCAGCCTTATCCCCCGGGATGGGGAGACCCAGTACTTC. Amino acids: CASSLIPRDGETQYF.

The chain recombines TRBV12-3 or TRBV12-4 with TRBJ2-7; tentatively, D is TRBD2 (6 bases). Trimming left V 7 bases short and J 0 bases short, with 16 bases between. The CDR3 sequence is 15 residues long. The CDR3 is CASTDGTPSSYEQYF. The CDR3 nucleotides read TGTGCCAGCACCGACGGGACTCCGAGCTCCTACGAGCAGTACTTC.

V gene TRBV5-1 combines with J gene TRBJ2-5; D gene ambiguous. V gave up 4 bases and J gave up 1 base, with 5 bases separating them. Germline V CDR1 and CDR2: SGHRS, YFSETQ. CDR3 length: 12 residues. The CDR3 DNA is TGCGCCAGCAGCGTTCGCCAAGAGACCCAGTACTTC. Protein: CASSVRQETQYF.

A few counts support this clonotype. The J gene is TRBJ2-4, the V gene TRBV20-1; the D gene is possibly TRBD1 (5 bases). V was trimmed by 4 bases and J by 1 base, leaving 11 bases between them. The CDR3 is 14 amino acids. Germline V gives CDR1 DFQATT, CDR2 SNEGSKA (reference sequence). The CDR3 DNA follows: TGCAGTGCTACAGGGATGGGGGCCAAAAACATTCAGTACTTC. Translating it yields CSATGMGAKNIQYF.

This clonotype was picked up one time. The chain uses TRBV7-9 and TRBJ2-7; the D is unclear. CDR3 length equals 15 residues. Trimming removed 5 bases from V and 1 base from J, with 15 bases in between. Germline lookup yields CDR1 SEHNR and CDR2 FQNEAQ (reference sequence). This CDR3 is CASSRRVEASYEQYF. In nucleotides, the CDR3 is TGTGCCAGCAGCAGAAGGGTCGAGGCGTCCTACGAGCAGTACTTC. The whole variable domain, remainder taken from reference TRBV7-9 and TRBJ2-7, is DTGVSQNPRHKITKRGQNVTFRCDPISEHNRLYWYRQTLGQGPEFLTYFQNEAQLEKSRLLSDRFSAERPKGSFSTLEIQRTEQGDSAMYLCASSRRVEASYEQYFGPGTRLTVT.

This chain joins TRBV24-1 and TRBJ2-3; D might be TRBD2 (5 bases). The ends were cut back, 9 bases at V and 1 base at J, with 10 bases in the middle. There are 13 residues in the CDR3. Germline V CDR1 and CDR2: KGHDR, SFDVKD. The CDR3 reads CATSDSRTDTQYF. The CDR3 DNA reads TGTGCCACCTCGGACTCACGCACAGATACGCAGTATTTT.

The J gene is TRBJ1-3, the V gene TRBV3-1; D is unresolved. CDR1 is LGHDT, CDR2 YNNKEL, per germline (reference sequence). CDR3 length equals 16 residues. Trimming pared 3 bases from V and 0 bases from J, leaving 12 bases between. CDR3 nucleotide sequence: TGTGCCAGCAGCCAGGGATCGAGTTTCTCTGGAAACACCATATATTTT. This gives the protein CASSQGSSFSGNTIYF.

The rearrangement uses TRBV7-2 and TRBJ2-3, with 8 bases matching TRBD2. CDR1 and CDR2 from the germline V gene are SGHTA and FQGNSA. The CDR3 has 16 residues. J gave up 2 bases and V 7 bases, and 11 bases lay outside the gene matches. The CDR3 is CASTRGVAGYTDTQYF. The CDR3 coding sequence is TGTGCCAGCACCCGGGGGGTAGCGGGATACACAGATACGCAGTATTTT. Variable domain in full (rest from reference TRBV7-2 and TRBJ2-3): GAGVSQSPSNKVTEKGKDVELRCDPISGHTALYWYRQSLGQGLEFLIYFQGNSAPDKSGLPSDRFSAERTGGSVSTLTIQRTQQEDSAVYLCASTRGVAGYTDTQYFGPGTRLTVL.